This passage covers 9 T cell receptor beta chains from one sample sequenced in a study of blood T cell repertoires in COVID-19. Produced via immunoSEQ multiplex PCR; TCRdb's table is partial and in-frame only. Of approximately 150,000 clones in the sample, about 89% are singletons; the top ten hold about 6%. The sequencing input was peripheral blood. Every receptor here comes from a man aged 80 or over with acute or convalescent COVID-19.

The chain uses TRBV12-3 or TRBV12-4 and TRBJ2-1, with TRBD2 as a possible D gene (5 bases). The CDR3 contains 13 residues. The V end was cut by 1 base, the J end by 7 bases, with 8 bases between. The CDR3 bases are TGTGCCAGCAGTTTAGGGACTCGGAATGAGCAGTTCTTC. Protein sequence: CASSLGTRNEQFF.

The chain is built from TRBV5-1 and TRBJ1-2; 7 nucleotides line up with TRBD1. J was trimmed by 4 bases and V by 4 bases; bases with no gene match: 10. CDR1 and CDR2 from the germline V gene are SGHRS and YFSETQ. The CDR3 totals 15 residues. The CDR3 coding sequence is TGCGCCAGCAGCCCGACACAGGGGTTCGGCTATGGCTACACCTTC. It yields the protein CASSPTQGFGYGYTF.

The CDR3 DNA reads TGTGCCACCCCGGGGGAGTTGAGCAATCAGCCCCAGCATTTT. It is translated as CATPGELSNQPQHF. V and J are TRBV28 and TRBJ1-5, with a weak D call TRBD1 (5 bases). Germline values: CDR1 MDHEN, CDR2 SYDVKM. The CDR3 sequence is 14 residues long. Trimming pared 10 bases from V and 1 base from J, leaving 14 bases between.

The chain is built from TRBV19 and TRBJ1-5; no definite D call. The CDR3 spans 16 residues. CDR1 is LNHDA, CDR2 SQIVND, per germline (reference sequence). V was pared by 1 base and J by 5 bases, with 15 bases between. The CDR3 spells CASSIVWSAYDQPQHF. CDR3 sequence (DNA): TGTGCCAGTAGTATAGTGTGGTCAGCGTACGATCAGCCCCAGCATTTT.

The table lists this clone with a few counts. The chain uses TRBV14 and TRBJ1-2; TRBD1 matches 7 bases. The V gene end was trimmed by 4 bases and the J gene end by 5 bases; junction bases not matched to a gene: 22. Germline V CDR1 and CDR2: SGHDN, FVKESK. The CDR3 consists of 19 residues. CDR3 nucleotide sequence: TGTGCCAGCAGCCTAGCTGACAGGGACTTACTTCTCCAGCCTTATGGCTACACCTTC. Amino acid sequence: CASSLADRDLLLQPYGYTF.

This chain links TRBV28 with TRBJ1-1, with 10 bases aligning to TRBD1. The CDR3 runs to 14 residues. Trimming removed 5 bases from V and 5 bases from J; junction bases left unmatched: 5. The V gene's germline CDR1 is MDHEN and CDR2 SYDVKM. The CDR3 nucleotides are TGTGCCAGCAGTCCCGGACAGGGGGGGACTGAAGCTTTCTTT. Translated: CASSPGQGGTEAFF.

In its sample, this clone was seen once. The V gene is TRBV9, the J gene TRBJ1-5; 9 positions agree with TRBD1. V lost 7 bases and J lost 1; bases outside the gene matches: 6. CDR1 and CDR2 (germline): SGDLS, YYNGEE. The length of the CDR3 is 15 residues. CDR3 in DNA: TGTGCCAGCTCACCTGGACAGGGGAGCAATCAGCCCCAGCATTTT. Protein sequence: CASSPGQGSNQPQHF.

This chain links TRBV6-5 with TRBJ2-1, with D perhaps matching TRBD2 (5 bases). This CDR3 is 11 amino acids long. V dropped 6 bases and J dropped 9 bases, with 9 bases sitting between them. Germline loops: CDR1 MNHEY, CDR2 SVGAGI. The CDR3 DNA sequence: TGTGCCAGCAGCAACCGGGGTGAGCAGTTCTTC. It is translated as CASSNRGEQFF.

The chain employs TRBV28 and TRBJ2-3; 9 bases are a match to TRBD1. Germline V lookup: CDR1 MDHEN, CDR2 SYDVKM. The CDR3 contains 18 residues. Germline trimming cut 4 bases from V and 4 bases from J; bases unmatched to any gene: 15. CDR3: CASSSQTPGTGNADTQYF. CDR3 in DNA: TGTGCCAGCAGTTCCCAGACCCCGGGGACAGGGAATGCAGATACGCAGTATTTT.